One and the same sample provided the 23 T cell receptor beta chains below, sequenced in a study of cytomegalovirus exposure and HLA in healthy donors. With 60 Vbeta and 13 Jbeta primers, the PCR was carried out. Data came from immunoSEQ multiplex PCR; TCRdb stores just in-frame clones and leaves some out. The sample carries about 73,000 clones, roughly four fifths recorded once. Source material: PBMCs. These receptor sequences come from an older man in good health and CMV-seronegative.

CDR3 sequence: CASSFGLAGGAEQYF. For the CDR3, the DNA is TGTGCCAGCAGCTTTGGACTAGCGGGGGGAGCCGAGCAGTACTTC. V is TRBV7-2 and J is TRBJ2-7; 14 nucleotides line up with TRBD2. V shed 3 bases, J shed 6 bases, and the junction held 4 bases outside the gene matches. Germline V gene sequence: CDR1 SGHTA, CDR2 FQGNSA. The length of the CDR3 is 15 residues. Filled out from reference TRBV7-2 and TRBJ2-7, the complete variable domain reads GAGVSQSPSNKVTEKGKDVELRCDPISGHTALYWYRQSLGQGLEFLIYFQGNSAPDKSGLPSDRFSAERTGGSVSTLTIQRTQQEDSAVYLCASSFGLAGGAEQYFGPGTRLTVT.

The chain carries TRBV9 and TRBJ2-2, with 9 bases fitting TRBD1. CDR1 and CDR2 (germline): SGDLS, YYNGEE. J lost 4 bases, V lost 2 bases, and 3 bases had no gene match. This CDR3 has 15 amino acids. The CDR3 DNA follows: TGTGCCAGCAGCGTCAGACAGGGGGGCACCGGGGAGCTGTTTTTT. This codes for CASSVRQGGTGELFF.

The rearrangement joins TRBV7-9 to TRBJ1-2; possibly TRBD1 for D (5 bases). Trimming pared 1 base from V and 6 bases from J, leaving 12 bases between. The CDR3 is made up of 14 amino acids. CDR1 and CDR2 (germline): SEHNR, FQNEAQ (reference sequence). Here the CDR3 reads CASSLVQGADGYTF. The CDR3 coding sequence is TGTGCCAGCAGCTTAGTCCAAGGGGCAGATGGCTACACCTTC. Full variable domain (remainder filled in from reference TRBV7-9 and TRBJ1-2): DTGVSQNPRHKITKRGQNVTFRCDPISEHNRLYWYRQTLGQGPEFLTYFQNEAQLEKSRLLSDRFSAERPKGSFSTLEIQRTEQGDSAMYLCASSLVQGADGYTFGSGTRLTVV.

V usage is TRBV19 and J usage is TRBJ1-5, with a weak D call TRBD1 (6 bases). The germline V gene has CDR1 LNHDA and CDR2 SQIVND (reference sequence). The CDR3 extends over 13 amino acids. V lost 7 bases, J lost 5 bases, and 12 bases lay in between. The CDR3 loop is CASNTGRDQPQHF. CDR3 nucleotide sequence: TGTGCCAGTAACACAGGGCGCGATCAGCCCCAGCATTTT.

The chain uses TRBV7-9 and TRBJ2-1; tentative D call: TRBD2 (6 bases). Germline V gives CDR1 SEHNR, CDR2 FQNEAQ (reference sequence). Trimming removed 5 bases at V and 8 bases at J, with 16 bases between. The CDR3 consists of 14 residues. The CDR3 nucleotides are TGTGCCAGCAGCGAGGGACTCGGGTTCGATGAGCAGTTCTTC. It translates to CASSEGLGFDEQFF.

This rearrangement joins TRBV5-1 to TRBJ2-7, with TRBD2 matching over 9 bases. V was pared by 0 bases and J by 2 bases, with 3 bases of the junction left unmatched. Germline assignment: CDR1 SGHRS and CDR2 YFSETQ. The CDR3 length is 15 residues. CDR3 coding DNA: TGCGCCAGCAGCTTGGGGGCGGGAGGGCCCTACGAGCAGTACTTC. Protein sequence: CASSLGAGGPYEQYF.

This chain connects TRBV7-2 to TRBJ2-1, with D maybe TRBD1 (6 bases). The CDR3 totals 16 residues. Germline V gene lookup returns CDR1 SGHTA and CDR2 FQGNSA. The germline V and J ends were trimmed by 1 base and 1 base, with 11 bases remaining between them. This chain's CDR3 is CASSLGGGRSYNEQFF. For the CDR3, the DNA is TGTGCCAGCAGCTTAGGAGGGGGACGGTCCTACAATGAGCAGTTCTTC.

This clone occurred once. The chain combines TRBV28 with TRBJ1-2; D gene ambiguous. Trimming stripped 7 bases from V and 6 bases from J, with 12 bases between. The CDR3 covers 12 residues. Germline V gene sequence: CDR1 MDHEN, CDR2 SYDVKM. As DNA, the CDR3 is TGTGCCAGCACCCAGCCCGGGGATGGCTACACCTTC. Encoded protein: CASTQPGDGYTF.

The chain carries TRBV19 and TRBJ1-1; 7 bases align to TRBD1. The germline gives CDR1 LNHDA, CDR2 SQIVND (reference sequence). V lost 0 bases, J lost 0 bases, and 7 bases stayed unmatched. The CDR3 runs 17 residues. The CDR3 loop reads CASSIEGGQLMNTEAFF. The CDR3 nucleotides are TGTGCCAGTAGTATAGAAGGGGGACAGTTGATGAACACTGAAGCTTTCTTT.

The chain joins TRBV11-2 to TRBJ2-5, with 8 bases identical to TRBD1. Looked up from germline, CDR1 is SGHAT and CDR2 is FQNNGV. V shed 0 bases, J shed 7 bases, and the junction held 7 bases outside the gene matches. The CDR3 runs 15 residues. CDR3 DNA sequence: TGTGCCAGCAGCTTAGATCAGGGGGCCGAACGGACCCAGTACTTC. It encodes CASSLDQGAERTQYF. Filled out from reference TRBV11-2 and TRBJ2-5, the complete variable domain reads EAGVAQSPRYKIIEKRQSVAFWCNPISGHATLYWYQQILGQGPKLLIQFQNNGVVDDSQLPKDRFSAERLKGVDSTLKIQPAKLEDSAVYLCASSLDQGAERTQYFGPGTRLLVL.

The genes are TRBV10-3 and TRBJ1-2; 10 nucleotides agree with TRBD1. The CDR3 extends over 15 amino acids. Unmatched junction bases numbered 4, after V lost 3 bases and J lost 3 bases. The V gene's germline CDR1 is ENHRY and CDR2 SYGVKD. The CDR3 sequence is CAISDETGGDYGYTF. The CDR3, as DNA: TGTGCCATCAGTGATGAGACAGGGGGCGACTATGGCTACACCTTC.

This clone was recorded at least ten times. The chain recombines TRBV27 with TRBJ2-2, with TRBD2 identical over 13 bases. This CDR3 has 19 residues. Germline assignment: CDR1 MNHEY and CDR2 SMNVEV (reference sequence). The trim removed 5 bases at V and 2 bases at J, leaving 11 bases unmatched. The CDR3 here is CASSERLAGGLSNTGELFF. CDR3 DNA sequence: TGTGCCAGCAGTGAGCGACTAGCGGGAGGTCTCTCCAACACCGGGGAGCTGTTTTTT.

The gene calls are TRBV7-2 and TRBJ1-2; 7 bases agree with TRBD1. This CDR3 region has 15 residues. Losses at the gene ends were 1 base for V and 4 bases for J; bases not matched to a gene: 6. Germline lookup yields CDR1 SGHTA and CDR2 FQGNSA. The CDR3 DNA reads as TGTGCCAGCAGCTTAGGGTCGGGACAGATCTATGGCTACACCTTC. As protein: CASSLGSGQIYGYTF.

The chain links TRBV19 to TRBJ1-1; TRBD1 matches 7 bases. Trimming removed 4 bases from V and 1 base from J; junction bases left unmatched: 6. Looked up from germline, CDR1 is LNHDA and CDR2 is SQIVND (reference sequence). The CDR3 is made up of 15 amino acids. The CDR3 here is CASSNTGTANTEAFF. In DNA form, the CDR3 reads TGTGCCAGTAGTAATACCGGGACAGCGAACACTGAAGCTTTCTTT.

This chain links TRBV18 with TRBJ1-2, with a possible D match to TRBD1 (6 bases). The CDR3 runs 14 residues. Germline CDR1 and CDR2: KGHSH and LQKENI. V lost 2 bases to trimming and J lost 2 bases, with 9 bases between them. In DNA form, the CDR3 reads TGTGCCAGCTCACCAGACAGGACCAACTATGGCTACACCTTC. This gives the protein CASSPDRTNYGYTF.

This clone turned up a few times. V is TRBV28 and J is TRBJ1-3; TRBD1 matches at 12 bases. There are 18 residues in the CDR3. The germline gives CDR1 MDHEN, CDR2 SYDVKM. V lost 6 bases and J lost 5; bases outside the gene matches: 14. Here the CDR3 reads CASSPGQGASLVRNTIYF. CDR3 DNA: TGTGCCAGCAGCCCGGGACAGGGGGCGAGTCTGGTCAGAAACACCATATATTTT.

Here the CDR3 DNA reads TGTGCCAGCAGGGTCTCTGCGGGGGGGTATACCGGGGAGCTGTTTTTT. Its translation is CASRVSAGGYTGELFF. The chain links TRBV2 to TRBJ2-2, with 9 positions matching TRBD2. V shed 6 bases and J 5 bases; nucleotides not matched to a gene: 10. This CDR3 region has 16 residues. Germline V gives CDR1 SNHLY, CDR2 FYNNEI.

This clone came up once. This sequence joins TRBV7-9 and TRBJ2-3, with TRBD2 matching 11 bases. Losses at the gene ends were 2 bases for V and 0 bases for J; bases not matched to a gene: 4. This CDR3 comprises 17 residues. The germline gives CDR1 SEHNR, CDR2 FQNEAQ (reference sequence). Here the CDR3 DNA reads TGTGCCAGCAGCTTACAAGGGACTAGCGGTAGCACAGATACGCAGTATTTT. Translation: CASSLQGTSGSTDTQYF.

V and J are TRBV20-1 and TRBJ1-2; 11 nucleotides agree with TRBD1. The J segment lost 8 bases and the V segment lost 7 bases, leaving 3 bases of the junction unmatched. The germline CDR1 and CDR2 sequences are DFQATT and SNEGSKA (reference sequence). CDR3 length: 11 amino acids. CDR3 in amino acids: CSGTGGGGYTF. CDR3 in DNA: TGCAGTGGGACAGGGGGCGGGGGCTACACCTTC.

The chain couples TRBV2 to TRBJ2-3, with 10 bases aligning to TRBD1. This CDR3 has 15 residues. Germline assignment: CDR1 SNHLY and CDR2 FYNNEI. V lost 6 bases, J lost 6 bases, and 9 bases stayed unmatched. The CDR3 is CASRPDRGRGDTQYF. In DNA form, the CDR3 reads TGTGCCAGCAGACCCGACAGGGGGCGCGGGGATACGCAGTATTTT.

The chain has TRBV5-4 and TRBJ2-7; no firm D call. The CDR3 covers 13 residues. V shed 3 bases and J shed 6 bases, with 13 bases lying between them. Germline CDR1 and CDR2: SGHNT and YYREEE (reference sequence). The CDR3 DNA follows: TGTGCCAGCAGCTCCGTTGACTCTACCGAGCAGTACTTC. Translation: CASSSVDSTEQYF.

V is TRBV27 and J is TRBJ2-5; 8 bases fit TRBD2. The J call may be wrong; the DNA end is better matched by TRBJ2-7. Germline V gene data show CDR1 as MNHEY and CDR2 as SMNVEV (reference sequence). The CDR3 runs 14 residues. CDR3 bases: TGTGCCAGCAGGACAAGCGGGAGAGGCCCCGAGCAGTACTTC. Protein product: CASRTSGRGPEQYF.

This chain links TRBV6-6 with TRBJ1-1; D call uncertain. The germline V gene encodes CDR1 MNHNY and CDR2 SVGAGI (reference sequence). The V end was cut by 3 bases, the J end by 1 base, with 12 bases between. The CDR3 runs 15 residues. This CDR3 is CASSYALESNTEAFF. CDR3 nucleotides: TGTGCCAGCAGTTATGCCCTAGAGTCGAACACTGAAGCTTTCTTT.